This is a list of T cell receptor beta chains from one sample in a study of blood T cells in healthy people across ages. TCRdb redid the calling of the 5' RACE reads with MiXCR, one entry per CDR3 protein. Among about 1.5 million distinct CDR3 sequences, roughly 43% were seen once, and the ten largest hold roughly 3.7%. The sample was blood. The source is a young woman in good health. The CDR3 runs from the conserved cysteine through the conserved F or W. D genes are given only for firm matches. Not every row has a clone size; where given, it reads once, few, many or a size class.

>-|TRBJ2-1|TRBV7-8|-|11
CASSSGGVQFF
TGTGCCAGCAGCTCGGGGGGCGTACAGTTCTTC
>-|TRBJ1-6|TRBV7-6|-|16
CASSLERGRANSPLHF
TGTGCCAGCAGCTTAGAACGCGGCAGGGCCAATTCACCCCTCCACTTT
>-|TRBJ2-7|TRBV7-2|-|15
CASSLKGWDRYEQYF
TGTGCCAGCAGCTTAAAGGGGTGGGACCGCTACGAGCAGTACTTC
>-|TRBJ2-7|TRBV28|TRBD2|16
CASSLLSSGGANEQYF
TGTGCCAGCAGTTTACTATCTAGCGGAGGGGCGAACGAGCAGTACTTC
>-|TRBJ2-1|TRBV6-4|TRBD2|15
CASSDASGGSNEQFF
TGTGCCAGCAGTGACGCTAGCGGGGGTTCCAATGAGCAGTTCTTC
>-|TRBJ1-2|TRBV12-3/TRBV12-4|-|14
CASSFQGLSYGYTF
TGTGCCAGCAGTTTCCAGGGGCTGTCCTATGGCTACACCTTC
>-|TRBJ2-7|TRBV19|TRBD1|14
CASSSTGTGPEQYF
TGTGCCAGTAGTTCGACCGGGACAGGGCCCGAGCAGTACTTC
>-|TRBJ2-3|TRBV12-3/TRBV12-4|TRBD2|16
CASSFRAGGPVDTQYF
TGTGCCAGCAGTTTCCGAGCGGGAGGGCCTGTAGATACGCAGTATTTT
>-|TRBJ2-1|TRBV5-1|TRBD2|15
CASRHTSGVYNEQFF
TGCGCCAGCAGACACACTAGCGGGGTTTACAATGAGCAGTTCTTC
>-|TRBJ1-4|TRBV7-9|-|16
CASSLLQQGPLEKLFF
TGTGCCAGCAGCTTACTCCAACAGGGCCCTCTAGAAAAACTGTTTTTT
>many|TRBJ1-1|TRBV12-3/TRBV12-4|-|13
CASSLGPGTEAFF
TGTGCTAGCAGCTTAGGCCCGGGCACTGAAGCTTTCTTT
>-|TRBJ1-1|TRBV20-1|-|13
CSAIGGLVTEAFF
TGCAGTGCTATCGGGGGGCTGGTAACTGAAGCTTTCTTT
>-|TRBJ1-5|TRBV20-1|-|17
CSARDPVQGGSNQPQHF
TGCAGTGCTAGAGACCCCGTACAGGGCGGTAGCAATCAGCCCCAGCATTTT
>many|TRBJ1-2|TRBV6-6|-|14
CASSRQAQNYGYTF
TGTGCCAGCAGTCGACAGGCTCAAAACTATGGCTACACCTTC
>-|TRBJ2-7|TRBV7-2|TRBD2|16
CASSPQTSVPTYEQYF
TGTGCCAGCAGCCCACAAACTAGCGTCCCAACCTACGAGCAGTACTTC
>-|TRBJ1-5|TRBV12-3/TRBV12-4|TRBD1|15
CASSSSGTGVQPQHF
TGTGCCAGCAGTTCCTCCGGGACAGGGGTTCAGCCCCAGCATTTT
>few|TRBJ2-7|TRBV20-1|TRBD2|15
CSARGIGTSGYEQYF
TGCAGTGCTAGAGGTATAGGGACTAGCGGCTACGAGCAGTACTTC
>-|TRBJ1-2|TRBV9|TRBD1|15
CASSSGQGFRDGYTF
TGTGCCAGCAGCTCGGGACAGGGGTTCAGGGATGGCTACACCTTC
>-|TRBJ2-3|TRBV7-9|TRBD1|15
CASSFLGQGRDTQYF
TGTGCCAGCAGCTTTCTGGGACAGGGTAGAGATACGCAGTATTTT
>-|TRBJ1-1|TRBV3-2|-|10
CATPNTEAFF
TGTGCCACCCCGAACACTGAAGCTTTCTTT
>few|TRBJ2-1|TRBV5-1|-|16
CASSPETSYSYNEQFF
TGCGCCAGCAGCCCGGAGACTAGTTACTCCTACAATGAGCAGTTCTTC
>-|TRBJ1-2|TRBV30|-|10
CAWKGYGYTF
TGTGCCTGGAAAGGCTATGGCTACACCTTC
>-|TRBJ1-6|TRBV4-3|TRBD1|13
CANSPTGGSPLHF
TGCGCCAACAGCCCGACAGGGGGATCACCCCTCCACTTT
>-|TRBJ1-6|TRBV6-6|-|13
CASRGMENSPLHF
TGTGCCAGCAGGGGGATGGAGAATTCACCCCTCCACTTT
>few|TRBJ1-5|TRBV7-2|-|15
CASSLMLGSGEPQHF
TGTGCCAGCAGCTTAATGCTGGGTTCCGGGGAACCCCAGCATTTT
>-|TRBJ1-2|TRBV12-3/TRBV12-4|-|12
CASSPFPEGYTF
TGTGCCAGCAGCCCCTTTCCGGAGGGCTACACCTTC
>many|TRBJ2-1|TRBV6-2/TRBV6-3|-|14
CASSYSTDYNEQFF
TGTGCCAGCAGTTACTCGACAGACTACAATGAGCAGTTCTTC